This T cell receptor beta chain stems from a study of T-cell reconstitution after alpha-beta-depleted transplantation in children. Study-wide points: When one year had passed after transplant, most T-cell counts and diversity came from newly produced T cells.

V lost 5 bases and J 3 bases, leaving 17 bases between the germline ends. The CDR3 has 16 residues. The germline V gene encodes CDR1 MNHEY and CDR2 SMNVEV (reference sequence). Using unique molecular identifiers, the investigators prepared the TCRbeta library. MiXCR, applied by TCRdb to the PCR reads, yields one record per CDR3 protein. The table has 700,000 to 950,000 distinct CDR3 sequences, roughly 15% seen once. The table lists this clonotype with a few counts. Its antigen remains unknown. The starting material was PBMCs, mostly from graft donor cells, obtained 360 days after TCRalphabeta/CD19-depleted stem cell transplant. J is TRBJ2-4 and V is TRBV27; D is perhaps TRBD2 (5 bases). This receptor was identified in a male patient under 18 who had a stem cell transplant for acute lymphoblastic leukemia, so the T cells may come from the graft donor. The DNA for the CDR3 is TGTGCCAGCAGTCGGACCCTCCGGGAAAACAAAAACATTCAGTACTTC. Encoded protein: CASSRTLRENKNIQYF.